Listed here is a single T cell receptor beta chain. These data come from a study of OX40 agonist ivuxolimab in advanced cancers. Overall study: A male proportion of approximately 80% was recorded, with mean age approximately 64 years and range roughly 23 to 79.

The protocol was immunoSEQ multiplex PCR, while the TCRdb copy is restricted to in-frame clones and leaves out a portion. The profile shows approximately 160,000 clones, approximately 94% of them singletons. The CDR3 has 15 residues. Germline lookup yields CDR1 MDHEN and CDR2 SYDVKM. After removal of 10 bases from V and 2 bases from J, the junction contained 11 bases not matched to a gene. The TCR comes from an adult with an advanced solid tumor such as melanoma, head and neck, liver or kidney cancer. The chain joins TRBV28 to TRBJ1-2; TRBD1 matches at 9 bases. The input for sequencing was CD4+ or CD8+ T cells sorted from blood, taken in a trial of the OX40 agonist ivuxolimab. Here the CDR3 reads CATSRGDRVNYGYTF. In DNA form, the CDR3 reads TGTGCCACATCACGCGGGGACAGGGTAAACTATGGCTACACCTTC.